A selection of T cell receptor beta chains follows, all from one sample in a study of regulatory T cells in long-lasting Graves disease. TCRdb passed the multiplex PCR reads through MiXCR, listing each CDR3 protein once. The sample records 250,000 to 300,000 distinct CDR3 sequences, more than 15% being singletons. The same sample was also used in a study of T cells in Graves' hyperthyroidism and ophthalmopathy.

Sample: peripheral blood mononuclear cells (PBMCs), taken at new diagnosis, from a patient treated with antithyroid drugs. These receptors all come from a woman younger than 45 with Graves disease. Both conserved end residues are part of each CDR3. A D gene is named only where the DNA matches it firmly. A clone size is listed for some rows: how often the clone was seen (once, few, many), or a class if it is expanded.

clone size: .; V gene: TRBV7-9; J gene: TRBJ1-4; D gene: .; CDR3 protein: CASSLRARAVRREKLFF; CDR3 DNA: TGTGCCAGCAGCTTAAGAGCCCGGGCAGTTAGGAGGGAAAAACTGTTTTTT
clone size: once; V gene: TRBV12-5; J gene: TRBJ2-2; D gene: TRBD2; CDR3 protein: CASGPGLAGGELFF; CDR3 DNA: TGTGCTAGTGGTCCGGGACTAGCGGGCGGGGAGCTGTTTTTT
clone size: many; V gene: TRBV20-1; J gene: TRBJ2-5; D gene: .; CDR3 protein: CSAGRGRQETQYF; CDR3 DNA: TGCAGTGCTGGCCGGGGGCGCCAAGAGACCCAGTACTTC
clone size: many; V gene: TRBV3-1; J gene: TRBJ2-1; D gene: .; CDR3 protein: CASSHRAAYNEQFF; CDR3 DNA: TGTGCCAGCAGCCATCGGGCGGCCTACAATGAGCAGTTCTTC
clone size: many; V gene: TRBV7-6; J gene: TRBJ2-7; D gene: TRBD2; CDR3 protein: CASSPTSGGYEQYF; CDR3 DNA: TGTGCCAGCAGCCCGACTAGCGGGGGTTACGAGCAGTACTTC
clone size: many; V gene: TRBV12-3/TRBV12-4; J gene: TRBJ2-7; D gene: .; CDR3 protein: CASSYTTGSHEQYF; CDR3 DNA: TGTGCCAGCAGTTACACCACAGGGAGCCACGAGCAGTACTTC
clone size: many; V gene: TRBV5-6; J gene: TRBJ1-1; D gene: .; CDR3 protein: CASSLGSSRSNTEAFF; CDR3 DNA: TGTGCCAGCAGCTTGGGTTCCAGCCGGTCGAACACTGAAGCTTTCTTT
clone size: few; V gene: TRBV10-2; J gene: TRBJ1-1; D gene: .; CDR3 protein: CASWSTEAFF; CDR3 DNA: TGCGCCAGCTGGTCCACTGAAGCTTTCTTT
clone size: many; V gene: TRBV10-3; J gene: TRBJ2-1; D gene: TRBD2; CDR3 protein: CAISEQAGGRYNEQFF; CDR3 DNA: TGTGCCATCAGTGAGCAAGCGGGGGGACGATACAATGAGCAGTTCTTC
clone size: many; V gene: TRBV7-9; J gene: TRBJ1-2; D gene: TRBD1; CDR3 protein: CASSQGTGAEFGYTF; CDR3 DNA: TGTGCCAGCAGCCAAGGGACAGGGGCGGAATTTGGCTACACCTTC
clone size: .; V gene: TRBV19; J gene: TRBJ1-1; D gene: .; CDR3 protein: CASSMKNFSRVAFF; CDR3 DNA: TGTGCCAGTAGTATGAAGAATTTTTCTAGGGTTGCTTTCTTT
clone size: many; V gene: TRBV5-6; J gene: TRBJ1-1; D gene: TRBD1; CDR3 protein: CASSPSWTGGDTEAFF; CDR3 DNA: TGTGCCAGCAGCCCTTCCTGGACAGGGGGCGACACTGAAGCTTTCTTT
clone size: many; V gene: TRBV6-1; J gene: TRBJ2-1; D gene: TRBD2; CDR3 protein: CASRPEGAGGYNEQFF; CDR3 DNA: TGTGCCAGCAGACCCGAGGGGGCGGGGGGGTACAATGAGCAGTTCTTC
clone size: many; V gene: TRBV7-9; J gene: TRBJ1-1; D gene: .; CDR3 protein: CASSLIHGENTEAFF; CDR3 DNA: TGTGCCAGCAGCTTAATTCACGGAGAGAACACTGAAGCTTTCTTT
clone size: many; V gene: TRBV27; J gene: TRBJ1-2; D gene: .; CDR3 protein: CASRKGGSHGYTF; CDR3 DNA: TGTGCCAGCAGGAAAGGGGGGTCTCATGGCTACACCTTC
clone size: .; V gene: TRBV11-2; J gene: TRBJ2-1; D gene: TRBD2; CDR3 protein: CASSLTSGGPQFF; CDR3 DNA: TGTGCCAGCAGCTTGACTAGCGGGGGGCCGCAGTTCTTC
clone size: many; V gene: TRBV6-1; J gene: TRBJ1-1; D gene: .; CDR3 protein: CASRLHMNTEAFF; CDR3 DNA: TGTGCCAGCAGGTTGCATATGAACACTGAAGCTTTCTTT
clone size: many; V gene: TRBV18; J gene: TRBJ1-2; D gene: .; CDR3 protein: CASSLGGAKRDGYTF; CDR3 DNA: TGTGCCAGCTCACTAGGGGGGGCGAAACGAGATGGCTACACCTTC
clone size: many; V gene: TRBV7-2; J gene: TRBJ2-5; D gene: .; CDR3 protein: CASNVRSGQETQYF; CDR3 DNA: TGTGCCAGCAACGTCAGAAGTGGGCAAGAGACCCAGTACTTC
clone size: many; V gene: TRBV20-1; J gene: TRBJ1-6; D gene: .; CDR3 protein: CSARAGALNSPLHF; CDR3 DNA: TGCAGTGCTCGGGCCGGGGCTCTTAATTCACCCCTCCACTTT
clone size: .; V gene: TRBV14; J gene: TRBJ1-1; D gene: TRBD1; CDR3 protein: CASSRDYYQGDTEAFF; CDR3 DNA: TGTGCCAGCAGCCGGGATTACTATCAGGGGGACACTGAAGCTTTCTTT
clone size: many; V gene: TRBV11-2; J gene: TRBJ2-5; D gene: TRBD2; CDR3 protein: CASSLGASGGTRVETQYF; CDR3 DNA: TGTGCCAGCAGCTTAGGGGCTAGCGGGGGAACACGGGTTGAGACCCAGTACTTC
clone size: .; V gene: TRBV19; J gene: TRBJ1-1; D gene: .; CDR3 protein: CASSIEAEGSLNTEAFF; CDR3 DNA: TGTGCCAGTAGTATAGAGGCGGAGGGATCTCTGAACACTGAAGCTTTCTTT
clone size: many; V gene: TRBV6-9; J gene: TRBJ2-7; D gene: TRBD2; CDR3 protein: CASSYMTSGGTYEQYF; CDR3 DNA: TGTGCCAGCAGTTATATGACTAGCGGGGGGACATACGAGCAGTACTTC
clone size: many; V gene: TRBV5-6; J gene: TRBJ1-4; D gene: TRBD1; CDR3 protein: CASSSGTGALGGEKLFF; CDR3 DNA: TGTGCCAGCAGCAGTGGGACAGGGGCCCTTGGAGGCGAAAAACTGTTTTTT
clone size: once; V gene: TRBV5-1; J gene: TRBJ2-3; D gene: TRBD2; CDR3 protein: CASSRSGGAGGDTQYF; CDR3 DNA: TGCGCCAGCAGCCGAAGCGGGGGGGCGGGGGGAGATACGCAGTATTTT
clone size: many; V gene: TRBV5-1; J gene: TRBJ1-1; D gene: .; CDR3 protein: CASSLGEGIEAFF; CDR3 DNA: TGCGCCAGCAGCTTAGGGGAGGGGATCGAAGCTTTCTTT
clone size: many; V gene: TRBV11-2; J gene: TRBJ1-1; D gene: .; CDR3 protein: CASSPRAGLSAFF; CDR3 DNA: TGTGCCAGCAGCCCCCGGGCGGGTCTATCGGCTTTCTTT
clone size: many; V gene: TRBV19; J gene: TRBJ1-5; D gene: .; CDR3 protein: CASGRNLQPQHF; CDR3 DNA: TGTGCCAGTGGTAGGAATCTACAGCCCCAGCATTTT
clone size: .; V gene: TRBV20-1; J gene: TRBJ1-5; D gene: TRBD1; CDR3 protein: CSAIPGTGTNQPQHF; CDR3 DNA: TGCAGTGCCATTCCCGGGACAGGGACCAATCAGCCCCAGCATTTT
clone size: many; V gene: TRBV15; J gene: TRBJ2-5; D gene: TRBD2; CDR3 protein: CATSGRTSGGQSEETQYF; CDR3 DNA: TGTGCCACCAGCGGAAGGACTAGCGGGGGACAATCGGAAGAGACCCAGTACTTC
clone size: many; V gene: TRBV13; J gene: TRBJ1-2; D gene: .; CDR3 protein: CASSPTGKVGYTF; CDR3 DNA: TGTGCCAGCAGCCCCACAGGGAAGGTTGGCTACACCTTC
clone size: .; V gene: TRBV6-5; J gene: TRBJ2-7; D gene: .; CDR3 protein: CASSYLRSGEQYF; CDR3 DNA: TGTGCCAGCAGTTACCTACGCTCCGGGGAGCAGTACTTC
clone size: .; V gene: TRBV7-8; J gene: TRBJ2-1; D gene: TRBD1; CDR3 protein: CASGSGQGQNEQFF; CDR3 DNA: TGTGCCAGCGGGTCGGGACAGGGGCAGAATGAGCAGTTCTTC
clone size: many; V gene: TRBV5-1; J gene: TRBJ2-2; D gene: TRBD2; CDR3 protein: CASSLEGTSGGTGELFF; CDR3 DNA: TGCGCCAGCAGCTTGGAAGGGACTAGCGGGGGCACCGGGGAGCTGTTTTTT
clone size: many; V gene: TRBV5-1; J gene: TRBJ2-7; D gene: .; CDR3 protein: CASSLGGAQNEQYF; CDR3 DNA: TGCGCCAGCAGCTTGGGAGGGGCCCAGAACGAGCAGTACTTC
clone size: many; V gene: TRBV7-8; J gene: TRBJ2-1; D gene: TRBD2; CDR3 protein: CASSRTSGGMEQFF; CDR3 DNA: TGTGCCAGCAGCCGGACTAGCGGGGGTATGGAGCAGTTCTTC
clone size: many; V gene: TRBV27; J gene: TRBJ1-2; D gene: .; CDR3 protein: CASSPREGNLGGYTF; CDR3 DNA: TGTGCCAGCAGTCCCCGGGAAGGGAATTTGGGTGGCTACACCTTC
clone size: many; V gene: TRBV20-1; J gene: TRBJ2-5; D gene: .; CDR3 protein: CSAIIPGNQETQYF; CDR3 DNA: TGCAGTGCTATTATTCCCGGGAACCAAGAGACCCAGTACTTC
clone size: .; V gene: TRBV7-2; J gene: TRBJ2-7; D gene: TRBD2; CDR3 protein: CASSRTSGGAGEQYF; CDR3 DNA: TGTGCCAGCAGCCGCACTAGCGGGGGGGCGGGGGAGCAGTACTTC
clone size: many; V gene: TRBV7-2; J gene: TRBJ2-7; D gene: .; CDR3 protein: CASSLLGATYEQYF; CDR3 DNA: TGTGCCAGCAGCTTATTGGGGGCGACCTACGAGCAGTACTTC
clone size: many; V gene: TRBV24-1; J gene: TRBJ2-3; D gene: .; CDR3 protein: CATSSGATDTQYF; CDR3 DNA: TGTGCCACAAGCTCCGGAGCCACAGATACGCAGTATTTT
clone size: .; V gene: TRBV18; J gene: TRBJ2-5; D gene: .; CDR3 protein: CASSPGTVSGQYF; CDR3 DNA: TGTGCCAGCAGCCCGGGGACAGTCAGCGGGCAGTACTTC
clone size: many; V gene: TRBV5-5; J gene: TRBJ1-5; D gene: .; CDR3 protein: CASSRAQWSNQPQHF; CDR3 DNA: TGTGCCAGCAGCCGAGCACAGTGGAGCAATCAGCCCCAGCATTTT
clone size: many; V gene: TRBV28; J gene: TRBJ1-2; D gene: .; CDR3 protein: CASSLEALYGYTF; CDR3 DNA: TGTGCCAGCAGTTTGGAGGCCCTCTATGGCTACACCTTC
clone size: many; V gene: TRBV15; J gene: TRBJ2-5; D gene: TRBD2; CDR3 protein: CATSRGASGGAETQYF; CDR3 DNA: TGTGCCACCAGCAGAGGGGCTAGCGGGGGCGCGGAGACCCAGTACTTC
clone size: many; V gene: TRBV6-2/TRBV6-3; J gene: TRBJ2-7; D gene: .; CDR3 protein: CASSRGGTDNYEQYF; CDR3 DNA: TGTGCCAGCAGTCGTGGGGGGACAGACAACTACGAGCAGTACTTC
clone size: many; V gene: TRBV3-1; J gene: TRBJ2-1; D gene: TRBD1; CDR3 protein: CASSLEGDRGYNEQFF; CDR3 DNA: TGTGCCAGCAGCCTCGAGGGGGACAGGGGTTACAATGAGCAGTTCTTC
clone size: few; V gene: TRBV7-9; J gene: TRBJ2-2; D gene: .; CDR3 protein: CASSLDILAVLAGELFF; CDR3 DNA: TGTGCCAGCAGCTTAGATATTTTGGCAGTCCTAGCCGGGGAGCTGTTTTTT
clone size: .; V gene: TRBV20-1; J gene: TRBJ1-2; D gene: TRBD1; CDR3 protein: CSAFFTGTGGFNYGYTF; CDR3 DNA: TGCAGTGCTTTTTTCACCGGGACAGGGGGCTTCAACTATGGCTACACCTTC